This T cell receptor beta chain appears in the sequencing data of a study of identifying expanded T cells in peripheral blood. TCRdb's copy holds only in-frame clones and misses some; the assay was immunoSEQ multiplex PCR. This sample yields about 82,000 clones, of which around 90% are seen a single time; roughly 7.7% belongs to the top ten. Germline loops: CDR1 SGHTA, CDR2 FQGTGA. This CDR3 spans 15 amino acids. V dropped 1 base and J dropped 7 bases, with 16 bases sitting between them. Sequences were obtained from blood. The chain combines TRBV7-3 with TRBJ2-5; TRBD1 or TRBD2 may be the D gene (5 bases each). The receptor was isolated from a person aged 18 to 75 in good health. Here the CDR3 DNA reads TGTGCCAGCAGCTTAAGCCCGGGACCGAAACGGACCCAGTACTTC. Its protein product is CASSLSPGPKRTQYF.